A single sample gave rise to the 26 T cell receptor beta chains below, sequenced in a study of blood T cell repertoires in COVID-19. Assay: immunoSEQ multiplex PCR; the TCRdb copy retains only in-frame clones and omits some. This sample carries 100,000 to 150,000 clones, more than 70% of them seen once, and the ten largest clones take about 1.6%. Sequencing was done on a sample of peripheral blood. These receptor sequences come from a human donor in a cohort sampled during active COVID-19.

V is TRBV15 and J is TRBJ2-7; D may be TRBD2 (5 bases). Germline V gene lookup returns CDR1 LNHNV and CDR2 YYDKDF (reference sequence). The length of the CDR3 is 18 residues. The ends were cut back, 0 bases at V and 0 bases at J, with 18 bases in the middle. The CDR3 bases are TGTGCCACCAGCAGAGATATTAGGGAGACGGCCCACTCCTACGAGCAGTACTTC. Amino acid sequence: CATSRDIRETAHSYEQYF.

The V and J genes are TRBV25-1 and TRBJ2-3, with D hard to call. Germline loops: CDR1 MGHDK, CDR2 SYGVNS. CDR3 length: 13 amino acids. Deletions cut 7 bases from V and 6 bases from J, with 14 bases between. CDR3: CASNPRSEDTQYF. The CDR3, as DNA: TGTGCCAGCAATCCGAGGTCCGAGGATACGCAGTATTTT.

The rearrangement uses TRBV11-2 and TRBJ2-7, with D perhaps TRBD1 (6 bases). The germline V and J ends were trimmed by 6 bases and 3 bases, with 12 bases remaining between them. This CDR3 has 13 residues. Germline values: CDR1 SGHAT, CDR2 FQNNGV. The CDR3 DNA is TGTGCCAGCAGACGGGGACAAATCTACGAGCAGTACTTC. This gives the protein CASRRGQIYEQYF.

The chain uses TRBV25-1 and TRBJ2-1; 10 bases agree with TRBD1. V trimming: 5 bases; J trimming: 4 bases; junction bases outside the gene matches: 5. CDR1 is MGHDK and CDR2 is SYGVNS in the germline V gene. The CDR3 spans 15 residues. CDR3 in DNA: TGTGCCAGCAGTAGACAGGGGGCAGGATACAATGAGCAGTTCTTC. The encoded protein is CASSRQGAGYNEQFF. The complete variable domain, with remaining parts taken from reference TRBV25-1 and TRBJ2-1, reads EADIYQTPRYLVIGTGKKITLECSQTMGHDKMYWYQQDPGMELHLIHYSYGVNSTEKGDLSSESTVSRIRTEHFPLTLESARPSHTSQYLCASSRQGAGYNEQFFGPGTRLTVL.

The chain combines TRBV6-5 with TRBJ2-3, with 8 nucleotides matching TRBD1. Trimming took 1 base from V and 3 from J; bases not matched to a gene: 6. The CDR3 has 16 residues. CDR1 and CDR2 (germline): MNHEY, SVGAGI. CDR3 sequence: CASSYWFGQGTDTQYF. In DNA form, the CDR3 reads TGTGCCAGCAGTTACTGGTTCGGACAGGGAACAGATACGCAGTATTTT.

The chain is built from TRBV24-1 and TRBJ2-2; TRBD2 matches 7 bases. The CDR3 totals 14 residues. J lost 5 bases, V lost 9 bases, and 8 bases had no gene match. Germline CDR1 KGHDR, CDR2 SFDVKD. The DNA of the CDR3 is TGTGCCACCGAAGCGACTAGCCCAACCGGGGAGCTGTTTTTT. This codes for CATEATSPTGELFF.

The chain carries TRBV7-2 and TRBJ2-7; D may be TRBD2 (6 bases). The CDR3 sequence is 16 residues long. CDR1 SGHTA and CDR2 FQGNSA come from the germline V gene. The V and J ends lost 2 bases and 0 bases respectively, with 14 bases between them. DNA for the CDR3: TGTGCCAGCAGCTTATTGGTGGGGGGTCCCTCCTACGAGCAGTACTTC. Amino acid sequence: CASSLLVGGPSYEQYF.

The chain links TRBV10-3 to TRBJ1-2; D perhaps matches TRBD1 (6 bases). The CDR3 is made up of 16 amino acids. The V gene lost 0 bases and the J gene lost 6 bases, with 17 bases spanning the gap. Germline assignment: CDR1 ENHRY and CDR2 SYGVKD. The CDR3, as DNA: TGTGCCATCAGTGAGTCCCCTGTGGGGGCGGAGGATGGCTACACCTTC. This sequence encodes CAISESPVGAEDGYTF.

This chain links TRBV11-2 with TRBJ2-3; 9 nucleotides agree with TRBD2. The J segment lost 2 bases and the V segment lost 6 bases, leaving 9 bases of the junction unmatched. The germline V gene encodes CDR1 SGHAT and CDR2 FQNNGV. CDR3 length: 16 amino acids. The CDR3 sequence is CASSRLAGWDTDTQYF. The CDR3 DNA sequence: TGTGCCAGCAGTCGTCTAGCGGGGTGGGACACAGATACGCAGTATTTT. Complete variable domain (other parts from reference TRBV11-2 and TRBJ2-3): EAGVAQSPRYKIIEKRQSVAFWCNPISGHATLYWYQQILGQGPKLLIQFQNNGVVDDSQLPKDRFSAERLKGVDSTLKIQPAKLEDSAVYLCASSRLAGWDTDTQYFGPGTRLTVL.

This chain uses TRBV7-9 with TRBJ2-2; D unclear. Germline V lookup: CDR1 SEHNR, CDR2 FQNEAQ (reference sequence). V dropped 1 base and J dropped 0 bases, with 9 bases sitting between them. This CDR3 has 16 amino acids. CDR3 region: CASSLVGVTNTGELFF. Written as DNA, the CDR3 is TGTGCCAGCAGCTTAGTGGGCGTAACGAACACCGGGGAGCTGTTTTTT.

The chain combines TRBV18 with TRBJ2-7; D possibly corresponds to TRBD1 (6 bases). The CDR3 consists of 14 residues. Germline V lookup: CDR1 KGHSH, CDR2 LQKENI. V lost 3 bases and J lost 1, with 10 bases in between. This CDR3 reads CASSPGTPSYEQYF. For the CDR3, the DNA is TGTGCCAGCTCACCTGGGACACCGTCCTACGAGCAGTACTTC.

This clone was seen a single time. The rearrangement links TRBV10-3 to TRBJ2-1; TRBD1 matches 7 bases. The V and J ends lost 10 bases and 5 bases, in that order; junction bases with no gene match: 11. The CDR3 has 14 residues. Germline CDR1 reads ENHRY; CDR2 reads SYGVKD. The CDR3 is CATSTGQTNNEQFF. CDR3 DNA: TGTGCCACTTCGACGGGACAGACTAACAATGAGCAGTTCTTC.

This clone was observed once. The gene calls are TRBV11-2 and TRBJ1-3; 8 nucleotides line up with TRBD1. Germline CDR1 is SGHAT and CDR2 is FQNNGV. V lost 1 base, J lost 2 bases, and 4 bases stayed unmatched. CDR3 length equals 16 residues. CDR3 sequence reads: CASSLVQGATGNTIYF. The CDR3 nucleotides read TGTGCCAGCAGCTTAGTCCAGGGGGCAACTGGAAACACCATATATTTT. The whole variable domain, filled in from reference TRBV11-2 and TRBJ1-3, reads EAGVAQSPRYKIIEKRQSVAFWCNPISGHATLYWYQQILGQGPKLLIQFQNNGVVDDSQLPKDRFSAERLKGVDSTLKIQPAKLEDSAVYLCASSLVQGATGNTIYFGEGSWLTVV.

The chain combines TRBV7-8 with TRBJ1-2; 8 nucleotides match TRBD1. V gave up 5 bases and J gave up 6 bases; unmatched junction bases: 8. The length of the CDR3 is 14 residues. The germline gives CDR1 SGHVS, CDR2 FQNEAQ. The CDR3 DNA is TGTGCCAGCAGCATCAGGGGGCCTCGCGATGGCTACACCTTC. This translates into CASSIRGPRDGYTF.

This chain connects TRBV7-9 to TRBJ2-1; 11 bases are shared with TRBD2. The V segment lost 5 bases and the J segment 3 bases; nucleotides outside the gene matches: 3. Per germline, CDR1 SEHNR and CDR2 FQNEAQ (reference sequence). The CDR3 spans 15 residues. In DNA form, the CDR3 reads TGTGCCAGCAGCACTAGCGGGGGAAACTACAATGAGCAGTTCTTC. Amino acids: CASSTSGGNYNEQFF.

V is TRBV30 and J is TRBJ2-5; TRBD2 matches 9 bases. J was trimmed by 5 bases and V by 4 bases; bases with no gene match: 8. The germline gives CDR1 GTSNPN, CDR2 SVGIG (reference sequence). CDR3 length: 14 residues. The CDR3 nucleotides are TGTGCCTGGAACGGCGGGGGGGCCTATGAGACCCAGTACTTC. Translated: CAWNGGGAYETQYF.

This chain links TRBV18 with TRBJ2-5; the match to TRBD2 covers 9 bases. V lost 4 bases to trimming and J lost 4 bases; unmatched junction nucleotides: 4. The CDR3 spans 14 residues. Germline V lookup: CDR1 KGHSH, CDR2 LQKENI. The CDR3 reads CASSLSGSGETQYF. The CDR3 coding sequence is TGTGCCAGCTCACTTAGCGGGAGCGGAGAGACCCAGTACTTC.

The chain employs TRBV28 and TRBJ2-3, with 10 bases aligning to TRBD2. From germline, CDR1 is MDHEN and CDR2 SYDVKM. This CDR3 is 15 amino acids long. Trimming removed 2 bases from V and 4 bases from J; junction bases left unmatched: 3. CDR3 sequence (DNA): TGTGCCAGCAGTTTACTAGCGGGAGTCCCAGATACGCAGTATTTT. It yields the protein CASSLLAGVPDTQYF.

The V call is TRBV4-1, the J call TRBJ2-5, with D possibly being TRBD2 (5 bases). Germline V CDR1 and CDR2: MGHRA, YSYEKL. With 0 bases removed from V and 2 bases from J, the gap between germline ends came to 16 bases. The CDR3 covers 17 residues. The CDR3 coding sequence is TGCGCCAGCAGCCAAGATGCGACTAATAGAGGGCAAGAGACCCAGTACTTC. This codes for CASSQDATNRGQETQYF.

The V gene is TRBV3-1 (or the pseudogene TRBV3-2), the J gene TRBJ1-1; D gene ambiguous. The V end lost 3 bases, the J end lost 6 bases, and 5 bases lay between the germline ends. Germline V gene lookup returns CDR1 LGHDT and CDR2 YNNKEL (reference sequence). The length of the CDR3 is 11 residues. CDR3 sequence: CASSHSSEAFF. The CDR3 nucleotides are TGTGCCAGCAGCCATAGTTCTGAAGCTTTCTTT.

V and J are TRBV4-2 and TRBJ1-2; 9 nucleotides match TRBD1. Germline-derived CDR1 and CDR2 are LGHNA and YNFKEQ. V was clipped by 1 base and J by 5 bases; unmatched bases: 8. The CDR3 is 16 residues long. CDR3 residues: CASSQVFRTGEYGYTF. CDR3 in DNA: TGTGCCAGCAGCCAAGTGTTTCGGACAGGGGAATATGGCTACACCTTC.

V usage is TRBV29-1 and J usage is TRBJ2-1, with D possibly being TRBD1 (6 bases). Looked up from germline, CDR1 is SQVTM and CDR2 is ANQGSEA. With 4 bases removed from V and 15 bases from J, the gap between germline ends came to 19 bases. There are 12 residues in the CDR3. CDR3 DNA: TGCAGCGTTGTGGGACATTTAAGGGTGGGGTTCTTC. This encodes CSVVGHLRVGFF.

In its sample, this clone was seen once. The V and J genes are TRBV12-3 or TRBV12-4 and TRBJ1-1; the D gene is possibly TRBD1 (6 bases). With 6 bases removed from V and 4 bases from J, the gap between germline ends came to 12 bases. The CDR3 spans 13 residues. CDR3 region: CASREQGSTEAFF. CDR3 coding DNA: TGTGCCAGCAGAGAACAGGGATCCACTGAAGCTTTCTTT.

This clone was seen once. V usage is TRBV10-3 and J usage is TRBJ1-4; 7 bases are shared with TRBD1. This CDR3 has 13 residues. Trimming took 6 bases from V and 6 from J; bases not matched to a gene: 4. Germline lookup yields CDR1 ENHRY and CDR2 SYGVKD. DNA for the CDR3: TGTGCCATCAGAGGAGGGGGCGATGAAAAACTGTTTTTT. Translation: CAIRGGGDEKLFF.

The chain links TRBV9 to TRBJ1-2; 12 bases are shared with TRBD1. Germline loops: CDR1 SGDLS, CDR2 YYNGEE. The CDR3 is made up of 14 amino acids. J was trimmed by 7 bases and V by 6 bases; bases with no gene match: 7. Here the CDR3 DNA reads TGTGCCAGCAATAGGGACAGGGGGCTTGGTGGCTACACCTTC. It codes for CASNRDRGLGGYTF.

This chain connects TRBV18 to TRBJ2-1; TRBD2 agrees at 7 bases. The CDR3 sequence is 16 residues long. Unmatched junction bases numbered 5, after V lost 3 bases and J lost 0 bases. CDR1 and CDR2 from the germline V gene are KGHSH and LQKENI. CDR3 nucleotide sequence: TGTGCCAGCTCACCCCCTAGCGGAGTCTCCTACAATGAGCAGTTCTTC. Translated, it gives CASSPPSGVSYNEQFF.